This TCR beta chain appears in the sequencing data of a study of blood T cell repertoires in COVID-19. Between the trimmed V and J ends, which lost 6 bases and 4 bases, there was a span of 15 bases. This CDR3 comprises 15 residues. The germline CDR1 and CDR2 sequences are MDHEN and SYDVKM. Two consecutive negative NP/OP PCR tests, clearance, or resolved symptoms defined Cohort 3 recovery. TCRdb's table, derived via immunoSEQ multiplex PCR, lists solely in-frame clones and lacks some. The table lists more than 200,000 clones, 80% to 95% of them singletons. This TCR came from a woman under 30 who had recovered from COVID-19. The sequenced sample was PBMCs or T cells enriched from blood (not recorded which). This chain uses TRBV28 with TRBJ1-4, with TRBD1 as a possible D gene (5 bases). The CDR3 DNA reads TGTGCCAGCAGAACGGCGGGGGGACTTAATGAAAAACTGTTTTTT. This encodes CASRTAGGLNEKLFF.